This TCR beta chain originates from a study of CD8 T cells in Susac syndrome. The CDR3 length is 14 residues. Trimming left V 5 bases short and J 1 base short, with 12 bases between. Germline-derived CDR1 and CDR2 are SGHRS and YFSETQ. Random hexamers primed reverse transcription of about 0.5 to 1 ug RNA. TCRdb analysed the immunoSEQ multiplex PCR reads with MiXCR anew, one entry per CDR3 protein. The repertoire holds roughly 200,000 distinct CDR3 sequences, with around 94% as singletons. The authors carried out high-throughput sequencing of TCR beta. They applied it to CD8+ and CD4+ T cells obtained from blood. Negative isolation was applied to CD8+ and CD4+ T cells, and FACS enrichment was applied to TEMRA cells.

Sequenced input: CD4+ T cells from PBMCs. V and J are TRBV5-1 and TRBJ1-1; D is possibly TRBD1 (6 bases). This receptor was identified in a human donor with Susac syndrome. The CDR3 DNA reads as TGCGCCAGCAGACAGGGCCAGACGAACACTGAAGCTTTCTTT. As protein: CASRQGQTNTEAFF. Variable domain in full (rest from reference TRBV5-1 and TRBJ1-1): KAGVTQTPRYLIKTRGQQVTLSCSPISGHRSVSWYQQTPGQGLQFLFEYFSETQRNKGNFPGRFSGRQFSNSRSEMNVSTLELGDSALYLCASRQGQTNTEAFFGQGTRLTVV.